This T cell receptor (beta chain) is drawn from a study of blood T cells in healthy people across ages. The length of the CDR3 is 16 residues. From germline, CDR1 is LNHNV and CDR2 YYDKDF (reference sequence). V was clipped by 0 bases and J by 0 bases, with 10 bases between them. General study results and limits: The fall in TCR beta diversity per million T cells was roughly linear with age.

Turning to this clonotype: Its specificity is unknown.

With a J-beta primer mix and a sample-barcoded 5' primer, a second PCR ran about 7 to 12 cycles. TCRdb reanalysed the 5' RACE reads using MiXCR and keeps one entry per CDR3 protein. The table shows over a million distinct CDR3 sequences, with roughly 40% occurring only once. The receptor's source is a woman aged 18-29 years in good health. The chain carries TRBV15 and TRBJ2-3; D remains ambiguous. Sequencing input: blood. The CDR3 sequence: CATSRDRVGSTDTQYF. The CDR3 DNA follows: TGTGCCACCAGCAGAGATCGGGTAGGGAGCACAGATACGCAGTATTTT.